The clone carrying this TCR beta chain has only a few counts. Its target is unknown. The source of the sample is a study of beta chain features in type 1 diabetes. CDR1 is MDHEN and CDR2 is SYDVKM in the germline V gene. Trimming shortened V by 1 base and J by 1 base, and 13 bases separated the two germline ends. This CDR3 is 16 amino acids long. Study-wide findings and caveats: The similarity of naive, central memory and Treg TCRB repertoires appeared greater among patients than among healthy donors. Insertions at VDJ junctions were less frequent in type 1 diabetes patients. These patients also deleted more nucleotides at the same junctions. Among all four CD4+ subsets, Type 1 diabetes patients had TCRB CDR3s that were moderately but significantly shorter.

What was sequenced were expressed TCRB transcripts, since all of the isolated RNA had been reverse transcribed. Generated by immunoSEQ multiplex PCR, the TCRdb table keeps only in-frame clones and is missing some. The table records 630,000 or so clones, over 12% of them present only once. Source material: naive CD4+ T cells from blood. This clonotype was obtained from a man younger than 35 with type 1 diabetes. This chain connects TRBV28 to TRBJ2-5, with D possibly being TRBD1 or TRBD2 (6 bases each). The DNA of the CDR3 is TGTGCCAGCAGTTTATTGGGGGCCGGGGGCCAAGAGACCCAGTACTTC. It codes for CASSLLGAGGQETQYF.